Sequencing of this TCR beta chain was carried out in a study of response to subunit inactivated influenza vaccine. Study-level findings and limits: After each seasonal influenza vaccination, few new T cells are recruited, the authors suggested.

TCRdb fed the RT-PCR reads into MiXCR, producing one record per CDR3 protein. The data show under 800,000 distinct CDR3 sequences, roughly 14% seen once. This clonotype has at least ten counts. The antigen is undetermined. The TCR originated in a man aged 45-60 years who received an inactivated influenza vaccine. This material consisted of PBMCs from blood, taken around 15 days before vaccination.

CDR3 sequence reads: CASSQESRSGANVLTF. The CDR3 nucleotides are TGCGCCAGCAGCCAAGAGTCCAGATCTGGGGCCAACGTCCTGACTTTC. V is TRBV4-3 and J is TRBJ2-6; D unclear. This CDR3 spans 16 amino acids. With 0 bases removed from V and 1 base from J, the gap between germline ends came to 7 bases. The germline gives CDR1 LGHNA, CDR2 YSLEER.